The source of this T cell receptor beta chain is a study of vaccination effects on CD4 cells after COVID-19. Background on the study: Two-dose BNT162b2 or mRNA-1273 vaccination was given to participants. Samples came 142 and 148 days after COVID-19 diagnosis, before vaccination.

Remarks on this clone: As yet, its antigen is unknown.

On day 10 of culture, CD4+ T cells were separated out. PCR confirmed that the person was infected with SARS-CoV-2 between March and December 2020. Only in-frame clones appear in the TCRdb table, and some are missing; sequencing was by immunoSEQ multiplex PCR. The sample carries around 45,000 clones, 75% to 80% recorded once. Deletions cut 0 bases from V and 5 bases from J, with 13 bases between. The CDR3 has 14 residues. Looked up from germline, CDR1 is GTSNPN and CDR2 is SVGIG (reference sequence). This clonotype originated in a human donor who had a prior SARS-CoV-2 infection. Sequenced material: CD4+ T cells from PBMCs cultured without peptide, taken before COVID-19 vaccination. V is TRBV30 and J is TRBJ2-5, with unresolved D. In DNA, the CDR3 is TGTGCCTGGAGTGTACCCCCTAGTTTGGAGACCCAGTACTTC. Translation: CAWSVPPSLETQYF.